Each of the 16 T cell receptor beta chains below was sequenced from the same sample in a study of blood T cell repertoires in COVID-19. Generated by immunoSEQ multiplex PCR, the TCRdb table keeps only in-frame clones and is missing some. The repertoire has tens of thousands of clones, 86% of them found once; the top ten carry roughly 8%. The source material was peripheral blood. The receptors here all came from a man aged 50 to 59 with active COVID-19.

This chain connects TRBV29-1 to TRBJ2-5, with 7 bases fitting TRBD1. Germline V gene data show CDR1 as SQVTM and CDR2 as ANQGSEA. CDR3 length equals 12 residues. V dropped 7 bases and J dropped 2; count of bases not matched to a gene: 4. The CDR3: CSAEGQQETQYF. The CDR3 DNA reads TGCAGCGCTGAGGGACAGCAAGAGACCCAGTACTTC.

The chain recombines TRBV15 with TRBJ1-2, with 7 bases that match TRBD1. Trimming at V came to 0 bases and at J to 5 bases, leaving 15 bases not matched to a gene. CDR3 length equals 18 residues. CDR1 and CDR2 (germline): LNHNV, YYDKDF (reference sequence). In nucleotides, the CDR3 is TGTGCCACCAGCAGAGATAACCCTAACGAGACAGGGTATTATGGCTACACCTTC. Translated, it gives CATSRDNPNETGYYGYTF.

The chain has TRBV28 and TRBJ2-7; maybe TRBD2 (6 bases). The length of the CDR3 is 15 residues. With 5 bases removed from V and 2 bases from J, the gap between germline ends came to 16 bases. Per germline, CDR1 MDHEN and CDR2 SYDVKM. The CDR3 bases are TGTGCCAGCAGTGGACATCGGGGGTTCACCTACGAGCAGTACTTC. Its protein is CASSGHRGFTYEQYF.

This clone was observed a few times. The rearrangement uses TRBV28 and TRBJ2-7; D may be TRBD1 (6 bases). The CDR3 covers 13 residues. CDR1 and CDR2 (germline): MDHEN, SYDVKM. With 6 bases removed from V and 4 bases from J, the gap between germline ends came to 13 bases. In DNA form, the CDR3 reads TGTGCCAGCAGCTCCCCCAGGGGTTACGAGCAGTACTTC. Its translation: CASSSPRGYEQYF.

V gene TRBV7-2 combines with J gene TRBJ2-6, with TRBD2 matching over 7 bases. The trim removed 4 bases at V and 4 bases at J, leaving 16 bases unmatched. The length of the CDR3 is 19 residues. Germline CDR1 is SGHTA and CDR2 is FQGNSA. The CDR3 DNA follows: TGTGCCAGCAGCTCGACGAGCGGGGCCCTCTCTGGCGGGGCCAACGTCCTGACTTTC. This gives the protein CASSSTSGALSGGANVLTF.

This chain connects TRBV7-9 to TRBJ2-6, with 8 bases identical to TRBD1. The CDR3 has 15 residues. Germline assignment: CDR1 SEHNR and CDR2 FQNEAQ (reference sequence). J lost 0 bases, V lost 9 bases, and 4 bases had no gene match. CDR3 region: CASLDRGSGANVLTF. CDR3 coding DNA: TGTGCCAGTCTCGACAGGGGCTCTGGGGCCAACGTCCTGACTTTC.

The rearrangement links TRBV9 to TRBJ1-2, with a possible D match to TRBD1 (5 bases). The V and J ends lost 1 base and 4 bases respectively, with 14 bases between them. Per the germline V gene, CDR1 is SGDLS and CDR2 is YYNGEE. This CDR3 region has 15 residues. The CDR3 DNA reads as TGTGCCAGCAGCGTATCGGCAGGGCCGGGCTATGGCTACACCTTC. This translates into CASSVSAGPGYGYTF.

The genes are TRBV28 and TRBJ2-7; perhaps TRBD1 as D (6 bases). Deletions cut 5 bases from V and 3 bases from J, with 8 bases between. This CDR3 comprises 12 residues. Looked up from germline, CDR1 is MDHEN and CDR2 is SYDVKM. CDR3 region: CASSIQGYEQYF. For the CDR3, the DNA is TGTGCCAGCAGTATACAGGGCTACGAGCAGTACTTC.

V usage is TRBV9 and J usage is TRBJ1-2, with D perhaps TRBD1 (5 bases). Germline V lookup: CDR1 SGDLS, CDR2 YYNGEE. Trimming removed 4 bases at V and 2 bases at J, with 15 bases between. The CDR3 totals 15 residues. CDR3 sequence (DNA): TGTGCCAGCAGCCCACCGACAGCCTTGAACTATGGCTACACCTTC. Amino acids: CASSPPTALNYGYTF.

This clone was seen once. The gene calls are TRBV20-1 and TRBJ2-3, with 9 positions matching TRBD2. The CDR3 length is 13 residues. With 3 bases clipped from V and 9 bases from J, the junction kept 7 bases outside the gene matches. In germline, CDR1 is DFQATT, CDR2 SNEGSKA (reference sequence). The CDR3 DNA reads as TGCAGTGCTAGTTTAGCGGGAGCAGGGACGCAGTATTTT. Amino acid sequence: CSASLAGAGTQYF.

The chain uses TRBV3-1 (or the pseudogene TRBV3-2) and TRBJ1-3; D ambiguous. In germline, CDR1 is LGHDT, CDR2 YNNKEL (reference sequence). This CDR3 is 15 amino acids long. Trimming shortened V by 0 bases and J by 4 bases, and 10 bases separated the two germline ends. The CDR3 DNA follows: TGTGCCAGCAGCCAAGATTCGGGGAGAGGAAACACCATATATTTT. Encoded protein: CASSQDSGRGNTIYF.

V gene TRBV12-3 or TRBV12-4 combines with J gene TRBJ1-1; TRBD1 matches at 10 bases. The junction had 8 bases not matched to a gene; V was cut back by 6 bases and J by 10 bases. The CDR3 covers 13 residues. CDR3 in amino acids: CASRGGQGGRAFF. CDR3 in DNA: TGTGCCAGCAGGGGTGGACAGGGGGGAAGAGCTTTCTTT.

This clone came up once. Compared with germline, one end of the junction differs, possibly owing to a read error. This chain joins TRBV7-7 and TRBJ2-5; 10 nucleotides agree with TRBD2. Germline loops: CDR1 SSHAT, CDR2 FNYEAQ (reference sequence). This CDR3 comprises 15 residues. As DNA, the CDR3 is TGTGCTAGCAGTCCTAGCGGGGGAGAACGGGAGACCCAGTACTTC. It translates to CASSPSGGERETQYF.

The chain recombines TRBV6-2 or TRBV6-3 with TRBJ1-6, with 8 bases fitting TRBD1. J was trimmed by 2 bases and V by 5 bases; bases with no gene match: 14. The CDR3 sequence is 19 residues long. Germline V gene data show CDR1 as MNHEY and CDR2 as SVGEGT. The CDR3 sequence is CASSRRDRKEIPYNSPLHF. CDR3 in DNA: TGTGCCAGCAGTAGGCGGGACAGGAAAGAAATACCCTATAATTCACCCCTCCACTTT.

The chain joins TRBV5-1 to TRBJ1-1; a possible D gene is TRBD1 (6 bases). V gave up 1 base and J gave up 0 bases, with 25 bases separating them. Germline CDR1 reads SGHRS; CDR2 reads YFSETQ. The CDR3 spans 20 residues. CDR3 nucleotides: TGCGCCAGCAGCTTGAAGACTTCGTCCCCCTCTCAGGGGATGAACACTGAAGCTTTCTTT. The encoded protein is CASSLKTSSPSQGMNTEAFF. Based on the CDR3 plus reference TRBV5-1 and TRBJ1-1, the full variable domain is KAGVTQTPRYLIKTRGQQVTLSCSPISGHRSVSWYQQTPGQGLQFLFEYFSETQRNKGNFPGRFSGRQFSNSRSEMNVSTLELGDSALYLCASSLKTSSPSQGMNTEAFFGQGTRLTVV.

V is TRBV7-9 and J is TRBJ2-1; D gene ambiguous. V was shortened by 2 bases and J by 0 bases, with 8 bases between the two germline ends. This CDR3 spans 15 amino acids. Looked up from germline, CDR1 is SEHNR and CDR2 is FQNEAQ (reference sequence). Written as DNA, the CDR3 is TGTGCCAGCAGCTTATTGGGCAGCTCCTACAATGAGCAGTTCTTC. This sequence encodes CASSLLGSSYNEQFF.